The text below deals with one T cell receptor beta chain. This CDR3 is 13 amino acids long. The V end was cut by 1 base, the J end by 0 bases, with 7 bases between. CDR1 and CDR2 from the germline V gene are SQVTM and ANQGSEA. RNA transcripts provided the source from which TCR beta CDR3 regions were amplified. During a first-round RT-PCR of the TCR CDR3, the HTBI primer set was used. TCRdb used MiXCR to reprocess the multiplex PCR reads, holding one entry per CDR3 protein. The table lists 600,000 to 750,000 distinct CDR3 sequences, around 15% of them singletons, with 15% to 18% in the top ten. The sample belongs to a study of T cells in Graves' hyperthyroidism and ophthalmopathy. Graves' hyperthyroidism was deemed stable given no ophthalmopathy progression within 18 months. Orbital computed tomography, thyroid ultrasound, serum thyroxine and TRAb, and clinical symptoms together informed the diagnoses.

This sequence originates from a man aged 50 to 60 with Graves' hyperthyroidism. The rearrangement links TRBV29-1 to TRBJ2-7; D uncertain. Material for sequencing was blood. The chain's CDR3 is CSVEGQISYEQYF. In DNA, the CDR3 is TGCAGCGTTGAAGGGCAGATCTCCTACGAGCAGTACTTC.